The present entry profiles one T cell receptor (beta chain) with its context. What antigen it recognizes has not been identified. Base qualities are not recorded, but no much larger clone differs from it by a single base. Measured from the cysteine to the phenylalanine, the CDR3 is 17 residues long. Only the CDR3 DNA is retained, 51 bases long and in frame from the first base. At the junction V is shortened by 4 bases and J by 1 base; bases outside the gene matches: 8. Sequences ENHRY (CDR1) and SYGVKD (CDR2) are obtained from the germline V gene. The data were obtained in a study of shared clonotypes between healthy human individuals (dated by TCRdb to between 2020 and 2021). Looking at the study overall: A few men and two women, aged 18 to 49 years, made up the cohort. For each donor, CD4 naive and CD4 memory were each given three plates, CD8 naive was given two plates, and CD8 memory was given one plate. The study deeply sequenced blood TCR repertoires of five healthy adults to estimate repertoire size and the extent of clonotype sharing between individuals. Libraries were prepared and TCR repertoires were sequenced by different laboratories using diverse techniques, in order to increase sequencing depth and limit assay-specific biases. Leukapheresis yielded between about 0.94 and 8.9 billion PBMCs per donor. Study-level results and caveats: Sampling was limited to blood, and TCR repertoires in tissue likely differ from TCR repertoires in blood. Sharing across several donors was observed for around 4.8% of naive CD4, less than 4% of naive CD8, 2% to 2.5% of memory CD4, and roughly 0.4% of memory CD8 clonotypes. Pairwise subsampling led to the expectation that sequencing depth would affect the degree of clonotype sharing among donors. The genetic and exposure-history diversity represented was limited by the small number of donors. Even with the large sequencing depth, rarefaction of the sorted-subset datasets indicated that sequencing was incomplete. Compared with non-shared clonotypes, the clonotypes found in all four sorted-subset donors had higher generation probabilities. Naive subsets generally had larger estimated clonotype richness than memory subsets did.

Using the deep immunoSEQ assay, multiplex PCR amplified TCR CDR3 regions from genomic DNA. Genomic DNA extracted from each cell subset was distributed evenly over all wells of several immunoSEQ 96-well plates, and each plate served as one replicate. For sorted subsets, 150 to 250 ng genomic DNA, equal to 25,000 to 35,000 T cell genomes, was loaded into each replicate PCR. The purified libraries were quantified using a Qubit 3.0 fluorometer, sized with a Bioanalyzer 2100, and then quantified again using the KAPA Library Quantification kit. A separate single-read 150-cycle Illumina NextSeq 550 flow cell was used to sequence each immunoSEQ 96-well plate. Concerning the study's data processing: Because only junctional sequences without quality scores were contained in the immunoSEQ output, filtering matching that applied to full-length reads could not be performed. Sequences were annotated with PyIR, a Python wrapper for IgBLAST v1.9, and V/J genes and CDR3 were assigned using IMGT germline references. Reads were removed for weak V/J assignments (E-value above 1e-6), missing CDR3, stop codons, out-of-frame junctions, or ambiguous translated residues. V3J clonotypes were defined as sequences sharing the same inferred V gene, J gene, and CDR3 amino acid sequence. The percentage overlap between two repertoires was calculated by dividing the number of shared unique clonotypes by the size of the smaller repertoire. Richness of each repertoire was evaluated using RTK rarefaction, the Chao1 estimator, and Recon v2.1 estimates of unobserved clonotypes. OLGA was used to compute generation probabilities for all TCRbeta clonotypes that the gDNA method yielded from a few donors. TCRdb carries this immuneACCESS record with in-frame sequences only. Its versions omit some clonotypes, under half of them owing to an unresolved V gene in the studies checked, with the rest unexplained. That table gives V, J and clone size, and the DNA gave D and trimming. This sample lists 550,000 to 600,000 clones; 95% to 98% were detected once. The ten largest account for more than 0.3% of the sample.

CD8 naive samples were CD45RO-negative cells positively selected for CCR7, giving a CD45RA+CCR7+ population that excluded TemRA cells. Donors were healthy HIV-negative adults with no recently reported acute infections or vaccinations. Only Caucasian adults living in Nashville, Tennessee, USA were represented among the donors. After blood collection by leukapheresis, PBMCs were isolated using Ficoll-Histopaque density gradient centrifugation and then cryopreserved in the vapor phase of liquid nitrogen. Purity and quantity of every magnetically sorted T cell population were checked by analytical flow cytometry. Genomic DNA was isolated from every sorted fraction and measured by UV absorbance on a Nanodrop 2000c.

The V and J segments used are TRBV10-3 and TRBJ2-7; 12 bases in the junction line up with TRBD2. This TCR was recovered from a man in his thirties or forties in good health. Sequences were obtained from naive CD8+ T cells sorted from blood. The sample's cell subset or site label is to be understood as: CD45RA+CCR7+. The DNA is TGTGCCATCAGTGGTCTAGCGGGAGGGCCGGAATCCTACGAGCAGTACTTC. Its translation reads: CAISGLAGGPESYEQYF.